This paragraph reports one T cell receptor beta chain. What it recognizes is unknown. The time point denotes: blood from clinic visit 5 months post-surgery; TSC patient then seizure free. The sequenced cases were selected for having the highest brain T cell transcript signatures. Patients received at least one anti-epileptic drug before surgery. Trimming shortened V by 0 bases and J by 3 bases, and 7 bases separated the two germline ends. From germline, CDR1 is SGDLS and CDR2 YYNGEE. The CDR3 consists of 13 residues. This sample is part of a study of brain T cells in children with intractable seizures. Study-wide results and caveats: HCMV serostatus was not known, and viral specificity came from CDR3 similarity only. Absence of clones before surgery may stem from lower sequencing depth.

Data came from immunoSEQ multiplex PCR; TCRdb stores just in-frame clones and leaves some out. The sample lists under 400,000 clones; about 94% were seen once. The source is a boy under two years old with tuberous sclerosis and intractable seizures. The material was peripheral blood, obtained approximately 5 months after surgery. This chain links TRBV9 with TRBJ2-7, with D maybe TRBD1 (5 bases). The CDR3 is CASSVDQGYEQYF. In DNA form, the CDR3 reads TGTGCCAGCAGCGTAGATCAGGGCTACGAGCAGTACTTC.